A single sample gave rise to the 29 T cell receptor beta chains below, sequenced in a study of cytomegalovirus exposure and HLA in healthy donors. Only in-frame clones appear in the TCRdb table, and some are missing; sequencing was by immunoSEQ multiplex PCR. This sample has fewer than 85,000 clones, with about 95% found just once. Sequencing input: PBMCs. The origin of the receptors is a woman younger than 35 in good health and CMV-seronegative.

V and J are TRBV19 and TRBJ1-2; D call uncertain. Germline V gene sequence: CDR1 LNHDA, CDR2 SQIVND (reference sequence). This CDR3 has 16 residues. The V and J ends lost 3 bases and 4 bases respectively, with 18 bases between them. The chain's CDR3 is CASSMTSGTAVYGYTF. CDR3 in DNA: TGTGCCAGTAGTATGACCTCGGGTACGGCTGTCTATGGCTACACCTTC.

This rearrangement joins TRBV13 to TRBJ2-7, with 9 bases identical to TRBD1. The CDR3 consists of 14 residues. CDR1 and CDR2 from the germline V gene are PRHDT and FYEKMQ (reference sequence). The junction had 6 bases not matched to a gene; V was cut back by 6 bases and J by 3 bases. As DNA, the CDR3 is TGTGCCAGCAGTGCCGGGACAGGGTTCTACGAGCAGTACTTC. Encoded protein: CASSAGTGFYEQYF.

The DNA for the CDR3 is TGTGCCAGCAGTTTAGACAGGGTCGGTGGCTACACCTTC. This gives the protein CASSLDRVGGYTF. V usage is TRBV27 and J usage is TRBJ1-2, with 7 bases lining up with TRBD1. The CDR3 runs to 13 residues. V lost 2 bases and J lost 7; bases outside the gene matches: 4. Germline V gene data show CDR1 as MNHEY and CDR2 as SMNVEV (reference sequence).

This clone was seen only once. V and J are TRBV6-6 and TRBJ2-3; the match to TRBD2 covers 8 bases. V lost 5 bases to trimming and J lost 3 bases; unmatched junction nucleotides: 7. The germline CDR1 and CDR2 sequences are MNHNY and SVGAGI (reference sequence). The CDR3 consists of 15 residues. The CDR3 is CASSPGGAGTDTQYF. The CDR3 DNA sequence: TGTGCCAGCAGTCCCGGGGGGGCCGGGACAGATACGCAGTATTTT.

The chain joins TRBV5-4 to TRBJ2-5; D perhaps matches TRBD2 (5 bases). Germline V gives CDR1 SGHNT, CDR2 YYREEE (reference sequence). This CDR3 is 16 amino acids long. The ends were cut back, 4 bases at V and 4 bases at J, with 20 bases in the middle. In DNA form, the CDR3 reads TGTGCCAGCAGCCCCCCCGGGGTTCTAGTAGGAGAGACCCAGTACTTC. It specifies CASSPPGVLVGETQYF.

The chain couples TRBV19 to TRBJ1-5, with no clear D. CDR3 size: 14 residues. Germline V gene lookup returns CDR1 LNHDA and CDR2 SQIVND (reference sequence). V was shortened by 1 base and J by 9 bases, with 13 bases between the two germline ends. The CDR3 loop is CASSIATAAGPQHF. DNA for the CDR3: TGTGCCAGTAGTATAGCTACGGCTGCAGGGCCCCAGCATTTT.

This sequence joins TRBV19 and TRBJ1-2; 7 nucleotides align to TRBD1. CDR1 is LNHDA, CDR2 SQIVND, per germline (reference sequence). V was pared by 2 bases and J by 5 bases, with 5 bases of the junction left unmatched. The CDR3 has 14 amino acids. The CDR3 loop reads CASSIRQGSYGYTF. The CDR3 nucleotides read TGTGCCAGTAGTATAAGACAGGGATCGTATGGCTACACCTTC.

The V call is TRBV4-3, the J call TRBJ1-4; maybe TRBD1 (5 bases). Trimming removed 1 base from V and 8 bases from J, with 11 bases in between. The CDR3 spans 14 residues. Germline-derived CDR1 and CDR2 are LGHNA and YSLEER. The CDR3 is CASSQVGAGEKLFF. In nucleotides, the CDR3 is TGCGCCAGCAGCCAAGTAGGGGCAGGGGAAAAACTGTTTTTT.

V usage is TRBV27 and J usage is TRBJ1-6; D uncertain. In germline, CDR1 is MNHEY, CDR2 SMNVEV (reference sequence). The germline V and J ends were trimmed by 0 bases and 3 bases, with 9 bases remaining between them. This CDR3 has 16 amino acids. The CDR3 DNA reads TGTGCCAGCAGTTTATCTTCGGGAAACTATAATTCACCCCTCCACTTT. Amino acid sequence: CASSLSSGNYNSPLHF.

The V call is TRBV6-5, the J call TRBJ1-2; 7 nucleotides line up with TRBD1. This CDR3 spans 14 amino acids. The trim removed 4 bases at V and 5 bases at J, leaving 7 bases unmatched. Looked up from germline, CDR1 is MNHEY and CDR2 is SVGAGI. CDR3 nucleotides: TGTGCCAGCAGTTCCGGGACAGTTCTTTATGGCTACACCTTC. This sequence encodes CASSSGTVLYGYTF.

This chain joins TRBV7-3 and TRBJ2-3; 9 bases agree with TRBD2. CDR1 and CDR2 from the germline V gene are SGHTA and FQGTGA. This CDR3 spans 17 amino acids. V lost 4 bases, J lost 2 bases, and 10 bases stayed unmatched. As DNA, the CDR3 is TGTGCCAGCAGCTCCCGAGGGCGGGGGGGATCCACAGATACGCAGTATTTT. This codes for CASSSRGRGGSTDTQYF.

The rearrangement joins TRBV18 to TRBJ2-7; 11 bases fit TRBD2. This CDR3 comprises 18 residues. The germline gives CDR1 KGHSH, CDR2 LQKENI. J gave up 1 base and V 5 bases, and 13 bases lay outside the gene matches. This CDR3 reads CASSSQKFSGGASYEQYF. The CDR3 DNA reads as TGTGCCAGCTCATCCCAGAAGTTTAGCGGGGGGGCTTCCTACGAGCAGTACTTC.

The chain uses TRBV5-6 and TRBJ2-7, with D perhaps matching TRBD1 (5 bases). The V and J ends lost 3 bases and 5 bases respectively, with 21 bases between them. The CDR3 is 16 amino acids. CDR1 is SGHDT and CDR2 is YYEEEE in the germline V gene. CDR3 region: CASSSRTYQGFDEQYF. In nucleotides, the CDR3 is TGTGCCAGCAGCTCCCGAACCTATCAGGGTTTCGACGAGCAGTACTTC.

The chain joins TRBV5-1 to TRBJ2-5, with a possible D match to TRBD1 (5 bases). Trimming left V 3 bases short and J 2 bases short, with 14 bases between. The germline gives CDR1 SGHRS, CDR2 YFSETQ. The CDR3 spans 15 residues. The CDR3 coding sequence is TGCGCCAGCAGCTCAAACACAGGTATACAAGAGACCCAGTACTTC. Amino acids: CASSSNTGIQETQYF.

This sequence joins TRBV5-1 and TRBJ2-5, with TRBD1 as a possible D gene (6 bases). The V and J ends lost 2 bases and 0 bases respectively, with 8 bases between them. This CDR3 is 14 amino acids long. In germline, CDR1 is SGHRS, CDR2 YFSETQ. CDR3 amino acids: CASSFGDNQETQYF. The CDR3 DNA reads as TGCGCCAGCAGCTTCGGGGACAACCAAGAGACCCAGTACTTC.

The rearrangement links TRBV5-8 to TRBJ2-7; 7 bases match TRBD1. The CDR3 loop spans 14 amino acids. J gave up 0 bases and V 1 base, and 1 base lay outside the gene matches. The germline V gene encodes CDR1 SGHTS and CDR2 YDEGEE. DNA for the CDR3: TGTGCCAGCAGCTTGTACAGGGGCTCCTACGAGCAGTACTTC. Protein sequence: CASSLYRGSYEQYF. Variable domain in full (rest from reference TRBV5-8 and TRBJ2-7): EAGVTQSPTHLIKTRGQQATLRCSPISGHTSVYWYQQALGLGLQFLLWYDEGEERNRGNFPPRFSGRQFPNYSSELNVNALELEDSALYLCASSLYRGSYEQYFGPGTRLTVT.

The rearrangement uses TRBV7-3 and TRBJ1-3, with a tentative D call TRBD1 (6 bases). V was trimmed by 5 bases and J by 4 bases, leaving 18 bases between them. The CDR3 has 16 residues. Germline values: CDR1 SGHTA, CDR2 FQGTGA. Here the CDR3 reads CASSAQSGETGNTIYF. The DNA of the CDR3 is TGTGCCAGCAGCGCTCAATCAGGGGAAACGGGAAACACCATATATTTT.

The J gene is TRBJ1-5, the V gene TRBV28, with 7 positions matching TRBD1. This CDR3 contains 15 residues. Losses at the gene ends were 6 bases for V and 0 bases for J; bases not matched to a gene: 5. The V gene's germline CDR1 is MDHEN and CDR2 SYDVKM. The DNA for the CDR3 is TGTGCCAGCAGGATCAGGGGGTATAGCAATCAGCCCCAGCATTTT. The encoded protein is CASRIRGYSNQPQHF.

The chain couples TRBV7-9 to TRBJ1-2, with 8 bases aligning to TRBD1. Per the germline V gene, CDR1 is SEHNR and CDR2 is FQNEAQ (reference sequence). The junction had 5 bases not matched to a gene; V was cut back by 3 bases and J by 2 bases. This CDR3 comprises 15 residues. The CDR3 DNA is TGTGCCAGCAGCTTGCCGGGACAGGAGAACTATGGCTACACCTTC. Translated, it gives CASSLPGQENYGYTF.

The chain carries TRBV4-1 and TRBJ2-2; TRBD2 might be the D (5 bases). V was cut by 7 bases and J by 4 bases, with 10 bases left in between. This CDR3 spans 13 amino acids. CDR1 MGHRA and CDR2 YSYEKL come from the germline V gene. The CDR3, as DNA: TGCGCCAGCAAGCCAGCGGCCACCGGGGAGCTGTTTTTT. Translation gives CASKPAATGELFF.

The chain links TRBV21-1 to TRBJ2-3; TRBD2, the D gene given by the table, was not confirmed from the DNA. TRBV21-1 is a known pseudogene. The CDR3 has 17 residues. CDR3 sequence (DNA): TGTGCCAGCAGCAAATCGACTAGCGGGGGGCATATCGATACGCAGTATTTT. Amino acids: CASSKSTSGGHIDTQYF.

The rearrangement joins TRBV7-9 to TRBJ2-7, with 10 bases identical to TRBD1. Germline V gene lookup returns CDR1 SEHNR and CDR2 FQNEAQ (reference sequence). This CDR3 has 15 amino acids. V lost 1 base to trimming and J lost 1 base; unmatched junction nucleotides: 1. The CDR3 spells CASSLVGQGSYEQYF. The CDR3 DNA reads as TGTGCCAGCAGCTTAGTGGGACAGGGGTCCTACGAGCAGTACTTC.

This chain connects TRBV30 to TRBJ2-5, with 9 bases identical to TRBD1. Germline assignment: CDR1 GTSNPN and CDR2 SVGIG (reference sequence). V shed 3 bases, J shed 2 bases, and the junction held 1 base outside the gene matches. This CDR3 is 13 amino acids long. CDR3 sequence reads: CAWRGTGQETQYF. The CDR3 nucleotides read TGTGCCTGGAGGGGGACAGGGCAAGAGACCCAGTACTTC.

This chain joins TRBV5-1 and TRBJ1-2; TRBD1 matches at 8 bases. The CDR3 loop spans 14 amino acids. Per germline, CDR1 SGHRS and CDR2 YFSETQ. With V trimmed by 4 bases and J by 6 bases, 8 bases remained unmatched. CDR3 sequence: CASSIVSGGNGYTF. DNA for the CDR3: TGCGCCAGCAGCATAGTTTCAGGGGGCAATGGCTACACCTTC.

V and J are TRBV18 and TRBJ1-4; the match to TRBD1 covers 7 bases. Germline V lookup: CDR1 KGHSH, CDR2 LQKENI. CDR3 length: 16 amino acids. J lost 3 bases, V lost 3 bases, and 7 bases had no gene match. DNA of the CDR3: TGTGCCAGCTCACCTAGGTGGACAGGCCCTAATGAAAAACTGTTTTTT. It codes for CASSPRWTGPNEKLFF.

The chain has TRBV6-5 and TRBJ2-3; 8 nucleotides match TRBD2. V lost 6 bases to trimming and J lost 5 bases; unmatched junction nucleotides: 10. The CDR3 has 15 amino acids. Germline values: CDR1 MNHEY, CDR2 SVGAGI. This CDR3 reads CASSNSGGPGDTQYF. In DNA, the CDR3 is TGTGCCAGCAGCAACTCGGGGGGGCCTGGAGATACGCAGTATTTT.

The J gene is TRBJ2-3, the V gene TRBV6-5; 8 nucleotides line up with TRBD1. CDR1 is MNHEY and CDR2 is SVGAGI in the germline V gene. This CDR3 spans 16 amino acids. V lost 3 bases to trimming and J lost 4 bases; unmatched junction nucleotides: 9. CDR3 nucleotides: TGTGCCAGCAGTTATTCACCCGGACAGGGTGCAGATACGCAGTATTTT. Its protein product is CASSYSPGQGADTQYF.

The chain couples TRBV13 to TRBJ2-7, with D perhaps matching TRBD1 (6 bases). CDR3 size: 14 residues. Germline V CDR1 and CDR2: PRHDT, FYEKMQ (reference sequence). Trimming took off 5 bases at V and 2 bases at J, with 13 bases between the two ends. This CDR3 reads CASSPEDSPYEQYF. The CDR3 region has the DNA TGTGCCAGCAGCCCCGAGGACAGTCCCTACGAGCAGTACTTC.

This clone was counted only a few times. This sequence joins TRBV4-1 and TRBJ2-5; TRBD1 might be the D (6 bases). Trimming shortened V by 4 bases and J by 1 base, and 7 bases separated the two germline ends. The CDR3 sequence is 13 residues long. Germline CDR1 is MGHRA and CDR2 is YSYEKL. CDR3 amino acids: CASSRGGQETQYF. DNA of the CDR3: TGCGCCAGCAGCCGAGGGGGCCAAGAGACCCAGTACTTC.